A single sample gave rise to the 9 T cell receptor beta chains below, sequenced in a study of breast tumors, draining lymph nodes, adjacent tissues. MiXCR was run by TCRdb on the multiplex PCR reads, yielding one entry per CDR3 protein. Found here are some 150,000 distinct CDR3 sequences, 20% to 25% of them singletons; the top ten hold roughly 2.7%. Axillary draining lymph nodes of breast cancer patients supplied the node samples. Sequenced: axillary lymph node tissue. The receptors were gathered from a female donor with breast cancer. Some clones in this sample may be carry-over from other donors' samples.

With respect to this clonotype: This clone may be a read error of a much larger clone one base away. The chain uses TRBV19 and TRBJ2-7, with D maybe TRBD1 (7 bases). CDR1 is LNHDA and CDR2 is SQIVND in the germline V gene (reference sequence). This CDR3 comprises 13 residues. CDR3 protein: CASKGQGGYERYF. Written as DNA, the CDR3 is TGTGCCAGTAAGGGGCAGGGGGGCTACGAGCGGTACTTC.

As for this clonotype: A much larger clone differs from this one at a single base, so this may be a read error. For the CDR3, the DNA is TGCGCCAGCAGCTTGCCAGGGACCGCCGGGGAGCTGTTTTTT. It is translated as CASSLPGTAGELFF. This chain connects TRBV5-1 to TRBJ2-2, with D perhaps assigned TRBD1 or TRBD2 (5 bases each). V was cut by 1 base and J by 6 bases, with 10 bases left in between. Germline values: CDR1 SGHRS, CDR2 YFSETQ. This CDR3 region has 14 residues.

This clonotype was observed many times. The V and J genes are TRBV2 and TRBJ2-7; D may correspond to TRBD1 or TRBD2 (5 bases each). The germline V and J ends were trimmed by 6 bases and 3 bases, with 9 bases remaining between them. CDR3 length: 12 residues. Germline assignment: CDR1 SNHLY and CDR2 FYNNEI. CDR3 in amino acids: CASSRDHYEQYF. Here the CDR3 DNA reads TGTGCCAGCAGCAGGGACCACTACGAGCAGTACTTC.

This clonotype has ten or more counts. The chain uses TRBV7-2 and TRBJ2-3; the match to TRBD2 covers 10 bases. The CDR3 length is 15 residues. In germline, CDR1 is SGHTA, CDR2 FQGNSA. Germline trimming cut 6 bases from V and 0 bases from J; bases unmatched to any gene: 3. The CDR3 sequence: CASSPTSGSTDTQYF. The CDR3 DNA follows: TGTGCCAGCAGTCCGACTAGCGGGAGCACAGATACGCAGTATTTT. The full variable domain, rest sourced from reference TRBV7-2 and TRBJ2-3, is GAGVSQSPSNKVTEKGKDVELRCDPISGHTALYWYRQSLGQGLEFLIYFQGNSAPDKSGLPSDRFSAERTGGSVSTLTIQRTQQEDSAVYLCASSPTSGSTDTQYFGPGTRLTVL.

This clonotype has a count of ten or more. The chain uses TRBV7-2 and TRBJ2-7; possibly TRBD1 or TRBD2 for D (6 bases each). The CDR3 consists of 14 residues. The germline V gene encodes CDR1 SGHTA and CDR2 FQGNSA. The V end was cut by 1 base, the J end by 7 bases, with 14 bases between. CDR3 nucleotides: TGTGCCAGCAGCTTAGGGGGGGCTCGCCGGGAGCAGTACTTC. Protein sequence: CASSLGGARREQYF.

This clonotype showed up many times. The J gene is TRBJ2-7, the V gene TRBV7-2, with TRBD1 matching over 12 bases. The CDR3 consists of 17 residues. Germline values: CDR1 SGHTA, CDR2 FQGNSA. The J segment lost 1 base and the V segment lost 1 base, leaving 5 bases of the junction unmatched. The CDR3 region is CASSLVLGQGASYEQYF. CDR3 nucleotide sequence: TGTGCCAGCAGCTTAGTTTTGGGACAGGGGGCTTCCTACGAGCAGTACTTC.

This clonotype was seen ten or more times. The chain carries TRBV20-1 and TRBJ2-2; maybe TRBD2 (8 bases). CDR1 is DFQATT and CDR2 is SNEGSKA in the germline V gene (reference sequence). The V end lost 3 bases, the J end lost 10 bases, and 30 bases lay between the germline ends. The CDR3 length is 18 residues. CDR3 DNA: TGCAGTGCTAGGCGAGTTAGCGGGATAAGAAAGGGGGCCGAGGAGCTGTTTTTT. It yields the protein CSARRVSGIRKGAEELFF.

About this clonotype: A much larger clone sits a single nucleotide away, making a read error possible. The chain's CDR3 is CASSLLPGHSGNAIYF. The CDR3 nucleotides are TGTGCCAGCAGTTTATTACCAGGACACTCTGGAAACGCCATATATTTT. This chain connects TRBV12-3 or TRBV12-4 to TRBJ1-3, with D tentatively TRBD1 (5 bases). The CDR3 has 16 residues.

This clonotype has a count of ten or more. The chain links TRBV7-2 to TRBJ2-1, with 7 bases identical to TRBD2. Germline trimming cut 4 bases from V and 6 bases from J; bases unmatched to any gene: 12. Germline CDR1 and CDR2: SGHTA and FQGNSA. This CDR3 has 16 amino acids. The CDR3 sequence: CASSYTSTSVTNEQFF. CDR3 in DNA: TGTGCCAGCAGCTACACGTCTACTAGCGTGACCAATGAGCAGTTCTTC.